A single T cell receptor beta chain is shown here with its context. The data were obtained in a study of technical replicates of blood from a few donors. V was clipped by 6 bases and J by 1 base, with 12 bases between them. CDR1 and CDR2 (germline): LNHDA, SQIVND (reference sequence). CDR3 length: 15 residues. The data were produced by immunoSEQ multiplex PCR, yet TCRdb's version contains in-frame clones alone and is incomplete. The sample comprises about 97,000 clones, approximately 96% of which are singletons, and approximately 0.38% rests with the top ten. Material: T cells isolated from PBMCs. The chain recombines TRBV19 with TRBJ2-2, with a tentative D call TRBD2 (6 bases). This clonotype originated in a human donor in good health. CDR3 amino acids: CASSRGTVNTGELFF. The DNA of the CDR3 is TGTGCCAGTAGCCGGGGGACGGTGAACACCGGGGAGCTGTTTTTT.